The 25 T cell receptor beta chains below all came from one sample that was sequenced in a study of Ad26.COV2.S vaccination and SARS-CoV-2 variants. Treatment defined: 15 to 20 received Ad26.COV2.S at low or high dose, single or two shots; about 5 received placebo; per-sample allocation not given. Samples analyzed were those drawn on day 63 after the first vaccine or placebo injection. Assay: immunoSEQ multiplex PCR; the TCRdb copy retains only in-frame clones and omits some. The sample has approximately 410,000 clones; roughly 90% are singletons. Here the sequenced sample was peripheral blood, taken in a trial of Ad26.COV2.S vaccine versus placebo. Receptors were obtained from a person between 18 and 60 years old who received the Ad26.COV2.S COVID-19 vaccine or a placebo.

Written as DNA, the CDR3 is TGTGCCAGTAGACAGGGGGATAGGGGGAACACTGAAGCTTTCTTT. Translating it yields CASRQGDRGNTEAFF. The chain uses TRBV19 and TRBJ1-1; 8 positions agree with TRBD1. Germline V CDR1 and CDR2: LNHDA, SQIVND (reference sequence). CDR3 size: 15 residues. Trimming removed 6 bases from V and 1 base from J; junction bases left unmatched: 7.

The chain joins TRBV20-1 to TRBJ2-5; D remains unclear. Germline CDR1 and CDR2: DFQATT and SNEGSKA (reference sequence). The CDR3 runs 11 residues. V dropped 2 bases and J dropped 5 bases, with 6 bases sitting between them. CDR3 DNA sequence: TGCAGTGCTAGAAGGCTGGAGACCCAGTACTTC. Amino acid sequence: CSARRLETQYF.

The chain couples TRBV19 to TRBJ2-1; D is uncertain. CDR3 length equals 14 residues. The V gene lost 3 bases and the J gene lost 8 bases, with 14 bases spanning the gap. CDR1 and CDR2 from the germline V gene are LNHDA and SQIVND (reference sequence). The CDR3 here is CASSIGQVIDEQFF. Written as DNA, the CDR3 is TGTGCCAGTAGTATTGGGCAGGTTATCGATGAGCAGTTCTTC.

The genes are TRBV6-1 and TRBJ1-1; possibly TRBD1 for D (5 bases). Germline CDR1 reads MNHNS; CDR2 reads SASEGT. Between the trimmed V and J ends, which lost 3 bases and 6 bases, there was a span of 8 bases. The CDR3 is made up of 12 amino acids. The CDR3 is CASSDGGPEAFF. CDR3 nucleotides: TGTGCCAGCAGTGACGGGGGACCTGAAGCTTTCTTT.

The chain recombines TRBV6-1 with TRBJ1-5; D is undetermined. The germline CDR1 and CDR2 sequences are MNHNS and SASEGT. V dropped 1 base and J dropped 6 bases, with 10 bases sitting between them. The CDR3 has 14 residues. CDR3 bases: TGTGCCAGCAGTGAAGACTCCCTCAGTCAGCCCCAGCATTTT. Protein sequence: CASSEDSLSQPQHF.

The chain uses TRBV5-1 and TRBJ1-6; weak D call: TRBD1 (5 bases). Between the trimmed V and J ends, which lost 1 base and 7 bases, there was a span of 18 bases. The germline CDR1 and CDR2 sequences are SGHRS and YFSETQ. CDR3 length equals 17 residues. The DNA for the CDR3 is TGCGCCAGCAGCTTGTTAGGGGACCTGGCCGGAAATTCACCCCTCCACTTT. Its translation: CASSLLGDLAGNSPLHF.

V usage is TRBV28 and J usage is TRBJ2-3; D is perhaps TRBD2 (5 bases). Trimming removed 5 bases from V and 1 base from J, with 16 bases in between. The CDR3 runs 16 residues. CDR1 and CDR2 (germline): MDHEN, SYDVKM. CDR3 in amino acids: CASSAAERGGTDTQYF. For the CDR3, the DNA is TGTGCCAGCAGTGCCGCCGAACGGGGTGGCACAGATACGCAGTATTTT.

The rearrangement links TRBV11-1 to TRBJ1-3; D remains unclear. The CDR3 runs 15 residues. The V end was cut by 7 bases, the J end by 6 bases, with 19 bases between. Germline V gene data show CDR1 as SGHAT and CDR2 as FQDESV (reference sequence). The CDR3 DNA sequence: TGTGCCAGCAACCAACAGATGGGAACGGAAAACACCATATATTTT. Protein sequence: CASNQQMGTENTIYF.

A single count supports this clone. V is TRBV6-5 and J is TRBJ1-6; D might be TRBD1 (6 bases). The CDR3 runs to 15 residues. Germline V gives CDR1 MNHEY, CDR2 SVGAGI. Trimming shortened V by 8 bases and J by 4 bases, and 15 bases separated the two germline ends. CDR3 in DNA: TGTGCCAGCGGGAGGGGGGGCCCATATAATTCACCCCTCCACTTT. Protein: CASGRGGPYNSPLHF.

The V call is TRBV7-2, the J call TRBJ2-7, with D tentatively TRBD1 (5 bases). V lost 1 base and J 3 bases, leaving 7 bases between the germline ends. CDR1 and CDR2 from the germline V gene are SGHTA and FQGNSA. This CDR3 is 13 amino acids long. The CDR3 coding sequence is TGTGCCAGCAGCTTAGGGACACTCTACGAGCAGTACTTC. It codes for CASSLGTLYEQYF.

The chain joins TRBV19 to TRBJ1-1; D remains unclear. V was clipped by 7 bases and J by 2 bases, with 5 bases between them. CDR3 length: 11 residues. Germline loops: CDR1 LNHDA, CDR2 SQIVND (reference sequence). For the CDR3, the DNA is TGTGCCAGTACCTATAACACTGAAGCTTTCTTT. Its translation is CASTYNTEAFF.

The chain is built from TRBV6-2 or TRBV6-3 and TRBJ2-1; D is possibly TRBD2 (6 bases). The CDR3 is made up of 16 amino acids. CDR1 is MNHEY and CDR2 is SVGEGT in the germline V gene. Trimming left V 2 bases short and J 5 bases short, with 16 bases between. This CDR3 is CASSYTPGRTNNEQFF. As DNA, the CDR3 is TGTGCCAGCAGTTACACCCCGGGGAGGACGAACAATGAGCAGTTCTTC.

V and J are TRBV11-2 and TRBJ2-5; TRBD2 matches at 11 bases. The germline V gene has CDR1 SGHAT and CDR2 FQNNGV. The ends lost 4 bases at V and 5 bases at J; junction bases unmatched: 6. The CDR3 consists of 15 residues. The CDR3 DNA is TGTGCCAGCAGCTCCCTAGCGGGGGGATCGGAGACCCAGTACTTC. Protein sequence: CASSSLAGGSETQYF.

A few counts support this clone. The V and J genes are TRBV28 and TRBJ1-5; D not certain. Germline CDR1 and CDR2: MDHEN and SYDVKM. The V gene lost 6 bases and the J gene lost 5 bases, with 11 bases spanning the gap. CDR3 length: 13 residues. Here the CDR3 reads CASSLGADQPQHF. CDR3 DNA sequence: TGTGCCAGCAGCCTGGGAGCAGATCAGCCCCAGCATTTT. Full variable domain (remainder filled in from reference TRBV28 and TRBJ1-5): DVKVTQSSRYLVKRTGEKVFLECVQDMDHENMFWYRQDPGLGLRLIYFSYDVKMKEKGDIPEGYSVSREKKERFSLILESASTNQTSMYLCASSLGADQPQHFGDGTRLSIL.

V and J are TRBV4-1 and TRBJ1-1; D unclear. CDR3 length: 15 residues. Trimming shortened V by 0 bases and J by 3 bases, and 11 bases separated the two germline ends. Germline lookup yields CDR1 MGHRA and CDR2 YSYEKL. The CDR3 nucleotides read TGCGCCAGCAGCCAAGACCCCGCAGGTTACACTGAAGCTTTCTTT. This gives the protein CASSQDPAGYTEAFF.

CDR3 nucleotides: TGTGCCAGCAGTCCCTTAGTGGGGCCCCAGCATTTT. This translates into CASSPLVGPQHF. This chain uses TRBV28 with TRBJ1-5; unclear D gene. V shed 5 bases and J shed 9 bases, with 11 bases lying between them. CDR1 and CDR2 (germline): MDHEN, SYDVKM. The CDR3 extends over 12 amino acids. Combining the CDR3 with reference TRBV28 and TRBJ1-5 gives the whole variable domain DVKVTQSSRYLVKRTGEKVFLECVQDMDHENMFWYRQDPGLGLRLIYFSYDVKMKEKGDIPEGYSVSREKKERFSLILESASTNQTSMYLCASSPLVGPQHFGDGTRLSIL.

The rearrangement joins TRBV6-5 to TRBJ2-1; possible D gene TRBD2, 6 bases. The length of the CDR3 is 15 residues. CDR1 and CDR2 (germline): MNHEY, SVGAGI. The V end lost 6 bases, the J end lost 7 bases, and 19 bases lay between the germline ends. Here the CDR3 DNA reads TGTGCCAGCAGGACCGGGACTCTGTCCCGAAATGAGCAGTTCTTC. Translation gives CASRTGTLSRNEQFF.

J is TRBJ2-5 and V is TRBV6-5; D might be TRBD1 or TRBD2, each matching 6 bases. Trimming stripped 2 bases from V and 4 bases from J, with 14 bases between. CDR3 size: 15 residues. From germline, CDR1 is MNHEY and CDR2 SVGAGI. The CDR3 nucleotides read TGTGCCAGCAGTTACGGAGGGGGGAGTGGAGAGACCCAGTACTTC. It codes for CASSYGGGSGETQYF.

The chain recombines TRBV7-9 with TRBJ2-5; TRBD2 matches 10 bases. V lost 4 bases and J lost 4; bases outside the gene matches: 15. The V gene's germline CDR1 is SEHNR and CDR2 FQNEAQ (reference sequence). The CDR3 loop spans 18 amino acids. The CDR3 sequence: CASSSDGSSGGSPETQYF. DNA for the CDR3: TGTGCCAGCAGCTCGGATGGAAGTAGCGGGGGGTCTCCAGAGACCCAGTACTTC.

The chain uses TRBV19 and TRBJ1-1; TRBD1 agrees at 7 bases. Per the germline V gene, CDR1 is LNHDA and CDR2 is SQIVND (reference sequence). The length of the CDR3 is 13 residues. V trimming: 9 bases; J trimming: 2 bases; junction bases outside the gene matches: 6. The CDR3 sequence: CASTGTVNTEAFF. In DNA, the CDR3 is TGTGCCAGCACCGGGACAGTAAACACTGAAGCTTTCTTT.

The rearrangement joins TRBV4-1 to TRBJ1-4, with 10 nucleotides matching TRBD1. V lost 2 bases to trimming and J lost 8 bases; unmatched junction nucleotides: 5. This CDR3 comprises 15 residues. In germline, CDR1 is MGHRA, CDR2 YSYEKL. CDR3 nucleotides: TGCGCCAGCAGCCAACACGGGACAGGGGTCGAAAAACTGTTTTTT. Protein sequence: CASSQHGTGVEKLFF.

This clone was counted a single time. This chain uses TRBV27 with TRBJ1-5; no reliable D call. V dropped 5 bases and J dropped 6 bases, with 17 bases sitting between them. Germline V gene sequence: CDR1 MNHEY, CDR2 SMNVEV (reference sequence). The CDR3 consists of 15 residues. Written as DNA, the CDR3 is TGTGCCAGCAGTACCAAGGGTGGAGGCGGTCAGCCCCAGCATTTT. It is translated as CASSTKGGGGQPQHF.

The chain couples TRBV13 to TRBJ2-7, with 8 bases identical to TRBD1. V trimming: 0 bases; J trimming: 4 bases; junction bases outside the gene matches: 2. The CDR3 is 14 residues long. Looked up from germline, CDR1 is PRHDT and CDR2 is FYEKMQ (reference sequence). DNA for the CDR3: TGTGCCAGCAGCTTAGGGGACAGGGTTTACGAGCAGTACTTC. Protein product: CASSLGDRVYEQYF.

This clone was detected only a few times. V and J are TRBV28 and TRBJ2-3, with D uncertain. The CDR3 spans 12 residues. Germline CDR1 MDHEN, CDR2 SYDVKM. Trimming shortened V by 6 bases and J by 2 bases, and 6 bases separated the two germline ends. The CDR3 nucleotides are TGTGCCAGCAGCCGCAACACAGATACGCAGTATTTT. Translating it yields CASSRNTDTQYF.

The rearrangement links TRBV6-1 to TRBJ1-5, with no clear D. The V gene's germline CDR1 is MNHNS and CDR2 SASEGT. This CDR3 comprises 14 residues. The V end lost 1 base, the J end lost 7 bases, and 11 bases lay between the germline ends. The CDR3 sequence is CASSEVHGRQPQHF. For the CDR3, the DNA is TGTGCCAGCAGTGAAGTACATGGACGCCAGCCCCAGCATTTT.